Below, 25 T cell receptor beta chains from the same sample are listed, as sequenced in a study of lymphopenia after photon versus proton radiotherapy. The assay was immunoSEQ multiplex PCR, and TCRdb's table has in-frame clones only and misses some. The sample lists roughly 17,000 clones, approximately 92% occurring once. Sequenced material: peripheral blood, taken from a patient treated with photon-based radiotherapy. These receptors came from a middle-aged woman with cholangiocarcinoma.

This chain links TRBV7-3 with TRBJ1-2; D is unclear. The CDR3 consists of 14 residues. The V end lost 5 bases, the J end lost 2 bases, and 12 bases lay between the germline ends. Germline V gives CDR1 SGHTA, CDR2 FQGTGA. CDR3 sequence reads: CASSPIDSNYGYTF. The CDR3 DNA follows: TGTGCCAGCAGCCCGATAGATTCAAACTATGGCTACACCTTC.

This clone was recorded only once. This sequence joins TRBV11-2 and TRBJ1-1; D might be TRBD1 (5 bases). This CDR3 is 14 amino acids long. Trimming left V 3 bases short and J 5 bases short, with 13 bases between. CDR1 SGHAT and CDR2 FQNNGV come from the germline V gene. In DNA, the CDR3 is TGTGCCAGCAGCTTTTCTGCCGGGGGGACTGAAGCTTTCTTT. Translation gives CASSFSAGGTEAFF.

This rearrangement joins TRBV6-1 to TRBJ1-2; TRBD1 might be the D (6 bases). CDR1 is MNHNS and CDR2 is SASEGT in the germline V gene. V lost 9 bases to trimming and J lost 8 bases, with 22 bases between them. The CDR3 is made up of 14 amino acids. This chain's CDR3 is CASTLGGLRDGYTF. As DNA, the CDR3 is TGTGCCAGTACGTTAGGGGGATTAAGGGACGGCTACACCTTC.

V gene TRBV5-4 combines with J gene TRBJ2-6, with D hard to call. The CDR3 is 13 amino acids. Germline CDR1 reads SGHNT; CDR2 reads YYREEE (reference sequence). V was cut by 5 bases and J by 0 bases, with 3 bases left in between. The CDR3 DNA reads as TGTGCCAGCAGTCTCTCTGGGGCCAACGTCCTGACTTTC. Translation: CASSLSGANVLTF.

The chain links TRBV7-2 to TRBJ2-7; TRBD2 is a possible D gene (6 bases). The CDR3 totals 19 residues. The V end lost 1 base, the J end lost 4 bases, and 26 bases lay between the germline ends. Germline lookup yields CDR1 SGHTA and CDR2 FQGNSA. The CDR3 nucleotides read TGTGCCAGCAGCTTAGAATTGGCGGGGAAGGGCATATGGGGTTACGAGCAGTACTTC. It encodes CASSLELAGKGIWGYEQYF.

The chain has TRBV6-1 and TRBJ2-2; D gene uncertain. This CDR3 contains 14 residues. Germline V gene lookup returns CDR1 MNHNS and CDR2 SASEGT. Trimming pared 3 bases from V and 2 bases from J, leaving 7 bases between. The CDR3 nucleotides are TGTGCCAGCAGTGAGCTTTTTAACACCGGGGAGCTGTTTTTT. This encodes CASSELFNTGELFF.

This clone was detected only a few times. The V and J genes are TRBV19 and TRBJ1-3; D is uncertain. CDR1 and CDR2 (germline): LNHDA, SQIVND (reference sequence). CDR3 length: 16 residues. With 4 bases removed from V and 0 bases from J, the gap between germline ends came to 13 bases. CDR3 protein: CASSKDLERSGNTIYF. CDR3 in DNA: TGTGCCAGTAGTAAAGATCTAGAACGCTCTGGAAACACCATATATTTT.

The rearrangement uses TRBV5-1 and TRBJ2-7, with 8 bases that match TRBD2. The V and J ends lost 2 bases and 2 bases, in that order; junction bases with no gene match: 12. Germline loops: CDR1 SGHRS, CDR2 YFSETQ. The length of the CDR3 is 17 residues. The CDR3: CASSFRALTSVPYEQYF. Here the CDR3 DNA reads TGCGCCAGCAGCTTTAGAGCCTTGACTAGCGTGCCCTACGAGCAGTACTTC. The whole variable domain, remainder taken from reference TRBV5-1 and TRBJ2-7, is KAGVTQTPRYLIKTRGQQVTLSCSPISGHRSVSWYQQTPGQGLQFLFEYFSETQRNKGNFPGRFSGRQFSNSRSEMNVSTLELGDSALYLCASSFRALTSVPYEQYFGPGTRLTVT.

The chain carries TRBV9 and TRBJ2-1; 10 bases fit TRBD2. This CDR3 comprises 16 residues. The ends lost 0 bases at V and 2 bases at J; junction bases unmatched: 2. CDR1 and CDR2 from the germline V gene are SGDLS and YYNGEE. The CDR3 DNA reads as TGTGCCAGCAGCGTAGGGGGGACTAGCGCCTACAATGAGCAGTTCTTC. It codes for CASSVGGTSAYNEQFF. Based on the CDR3 plus reference TRBV9 and TRBJ2-1, the full variable domain is DSGVTQTPKHLITATGQRVTLRCSPRSGDLSVYWYQQSLDQGLQFLIQYYNGEERAKGNILERFSAQQFPDLHSELNLSSLELGDSALYFCASSVGGTSAYNEQFFGPGTRLTVL.

The chain uses TRBV19 and TRBJ2-5; weak D call: TRBD2 (5 bases). CDR1 LNHDA and CDR2 SQIVND come from the germline V gene (reference sequence). Trimming cost V 3 bases and J 7 bases, with 15 bases left between them. The CDR3 is 14 residues long. The CDR3 nucleotides are TGTGCCAGTAGTATTAATCCCATCGCGGGGACCCAGTACTTC. Its translation: CASSINPIAGTQYF.

The chain has TRBV5-6 and TRBJ1-2; 7 bases line up with TRBD1. The CDR3 covers 15 residues. J lost 0 bases, V lost 4 bases, and 6 bases had no gene match. The germline V gene encodes CDR1 SGHDT and CDR2 YYEEEE. The CDR3 DNA is TGTGCCAGCAGCACCCAGGGGGAGGCTAACTATGGCTACACCTTC. Residues: CASSTQGEANYGYTF.

This rearrangement joins TRBV11-2 to TRBJ2-1, with unresolved D. Between the trimmed V and J ends, which lost 0 bases and 7 bases, there was a span of 10 bases. This CDR3 is built from 14 residues. Per the germline V gene, CDR1 is SGHAT and CDR2 is FQNNGV. The CDR3 DNA reads TGTGCCAGCAGCTTAGAAGGAGCGTGGAATGAGCAGTTCTTC. Its protein product is CASSLEGAWNEQFF.

V and J are TRBV6-1 and TRBJ2-1, with 8 bases fitting TRBD1. The germline CDR1 and CDR2 sequences are MNHNS and SASEGT. This CDR3 contains 15 residues. Trimming took 6 bases from V and 0 from J; bases not matched to a gene: 4. This chain's CDR3 is CASRRTGSSYNEQFF. As DNA, the CDR3 is TGTGCCAGCAGAAGGACAGGGAGCTCCTACAATGAGCAGTTCTTC.

J is TRBJ1-4 and V is TRBV30; D possibly corresponds to TRBD1 (6 bases). Germline V gene data show CDR1 as GTSNPN and CDR2 as SVGIG (reference sequence). The CDR3 consists of 13 residues. V lost 8 bases and J lost 6, with 16 bases in between. The CDR3 nucleotides read TGTGCCCGCCGACAGGTTGGGGATGAAAAACTGTTTTTT. Protein sequence: CARRQVGDEKLFF.

The rearrangement links TRBV4-3 to TRBJ1-3; no clear D. This CDR3 comprises 13 residues. V was clipped by 0 bases and J by 9 bases, with 9 bases between them. Looked up from germline, CDR1 is LGHNA and CDR2 is YSLEER. CDR3 amino acids: CASSQDRTGTIYF. The DNA of the CDR3 is TGCGCCAGCAGCCAAGACCGGACGGGCACCATATATTTT.

The sample holds one count of this clone. The CDR3, as DNA: TGTGCCTGGTCCCGCGGGCCGGGTCAAGAGACCCAGTACTTC. Amino acid sequence: CAWSRGPGQETQYF. The chain recombines TRBV30 with TRBJ2-5; the D gene is possibly TRBD2 (5 bases). Trimming removed 5 bases at V and 2 bases at J, with 15 bases between. From germline, CDR1 is GTSNPN and CDR2 SVGIG (reference sequence). The CDR3 runs 14 residues. Full variable domain (remainder filled in from reference TRBV30 and TRBJ2-5): SQTIHQWPATLVQPVGSPLSLECTVEGTSNPNLYWYRQAAGRGLQLLFYSVGIGQISSEVPQNLSASRPQDRQFILSSKKLLLSDSGFYLCAWSRGPGQETQYFGPGTRLLVL.

The chain carries TRBV2 and TRBJ2-2; D unresolved. With 6 bases removed from V and 2 bases from J, the gap between germline ends came to 10 bases. Germline V lookup: CDR1 SNHLY, CDR2 FYNNEI. The CDR3 has 14 residues. The CDR3 DNA sequence: TGTGCCAGCAGAAGGGAATTCAACACCGGGGAGCTGTTTTTT. Protein sequence: CASRREFNTGELFF.

The chain employs TRBV6-5 and TRBJ2-1, with TRBD1 matching over 9 bases. The CDR3 has 14 amino acids. V gave up 4 bases and J gave up 4 bases; unmatched junction bases: 2. Per germline, CDR1 MNHEY and CDR2 SVGAGI. The CDR3 DNA reads TGTGCCAGCAGTTCAGGACAGGGGTACAATGAGCAGTTCTTC. Its translation: CASSSGQGYNEQFF.

The CDR3 DNA reads as TGTGCCAGCAAACAGGGGGTCTATGGCTACACCTTC. Its protein is CASKQGVYGYTF. The chain is built from TRBV6-1 and TRBJ1-2, with 8 positions matching TRBD1. In germline, CDR1 is MNHNS, CDR2 SASEGT. V shed 7 bases, J shed 4 bases, and the junction held 2 bases outside the gene matches. The CDR3 has 12 residues.

The V call is TRBV5-1, the J call TRBJ2-1; 14 nucleotides line up with TRBD2. Germline V gene data show CDR1 as SGHRS and CDR2 as YFSETQ. V shed 4 bases, J shed 9 bases, and the junction held 6 bases outside the gene matches. This CDR3 spans 15 amino acids. CDR3 coding DNA: TGCGCCAGCAGCCCGGGACTAGCGGGAGTTCTTGAGCAGTTCTTC. Translated: CASSPGLAGVLEQFF.

The chain combines TRBV10-2 with TRBJ2-1; D remains ambiguous. Germline V gene data show CDR1 as WSHSY and CDR2 as SAAADI. The germline V and J ends were trimmed by 3 bases and 7 bases, with 16 bases remaining between them. The CDR3 contains 15 residues. CDR3 sequence: CASSDQSGSLNEQFF. In nucleotides, the CDR3 is TGCGCCAGCAGTGACCAGTCGGGTAGCTTGAATGAGCAGTTCTTC.

The V call is TRBV6-1, the J call TRBJ1-2; 9 nucleotides match TRBD1. Per germline, CDR1 MNHNS and CDR2 SASEGT. The junction had 24 bases not matched to a gene; V was cut back by 2 bases and J by 2 bases. The CDR3 is 22 amino acids. The CDR3 nucleotides read TGTGCCAGCAGTGAAAGGCCCGTACTACCTAACAGGGCAACAGGGGGCAACTATGGCTACACCTTC. The encoded protein is CASSERPVLPNRATGGNYGYTF.

The chain combines TRBV6-5 with TRBJ1-6; 8 bases align to TRBD1. The CDR3 has 14 amino acids. Trimming at V came to 6 bases and at J to 6 bases, leaving 4 bases not matched to a gene. Germline assignment: CDR1 MNHEY and CDR2 SVGAGI. The CDR3 spells CASRTGEANSPLHF. The CDR3 coding sequence is TGTGCCAGCAGGACAGGGGAGGCTAATTCACCCCTCCACTTT.

The chain employs TRBV5-1 and TRBJ2-7; 7 nucleotides align to TRBD2. The trim removed 2 bases at V and 2 bases at J, leaving 10 bases unmatched. The CDR3 spans 16 residues. The germline V gene has CDR1 SGHRS and CDR2 YFSETQ. Here the CDR3 reads CASSFEAGLPTYEQYF. As DNA, the CDR3 is TGCGCCAGCAGCTTCGAAGCGGGGCTTCCTACCTACGAGCAGTACTTC.

The chain links TRBV5-6 to TRBJ2-3; D not resolved. Germline CDR1 and CDR2: SGHDT and YYEEEE. V dropped 4 bases and J dropped 3 bases, with 9 bases sitting between them. CDR3 length: 13 residues. CDR3 bases: TGTGCCAGCAGCCCCGTAGGGACAGATACGCAGTATTTT. Translating it yields CASSPVGTDTQYF.